The 15 T cell receptor beta chains in this list originate from one sample, sequenced in a study of Ad26.COV2.S vaccination and SARS-CoV-2 variants. The protocol was immunoSEQ multiplex PCR, while the TCRdb copy is restricted to in-frame clones and leaves out a portion. The sample yields more than 300,000 clones, roughly nine tenths seen once. Noted treatment: some 19 received Ad26.COV2.S at low or high dose, single or two shots; 5 received placebo; per-sample allocation not given. Sampling took place 63 days after the first vaccine or placebo injection. Sequencing was performed on peripheral blood, taken in a trial of Ad26.COV2.S vaccine versus placebo. The origin of the receptors is a person between 18 and 65 years old who received the Ad26.COV2.S COVID-19 vaccine or a placebo.

J is TRBJ2-5 and V is TRBV7-9, with TRBD1 matching over 9 bases. The junction had 5 bases not matched to a gene; V was cut back by 4 bases and J by 5 bases. The CDR3 sequence is 14 residues long. The germline CDR1 and CDR2 sequences are SEHNR and FQNEAQ (reference sequence). DNA for the CDR3: TGTGCCAGCAGCTCAACAGGGGGCGAGGAGACCCAGTACTTC. Translated, it gives CASSSTGGEETQYF.

There are a few counts of this clone. The chain combines TRBV9 with TRBJ2-3; 10 bases agree with TRBD1. J lost 8 bases, V lost 0 bases, and 12 bases had no gene match. Germline CDR1 SGDLS, CDR2 YYNGEE. This CDR3 contains 17 residues. CDR3 loop: CASSVGRGTGAVGTQYF. CDR3 DNA sequence: TGTGCCAGCAGCGTAGGGAGGGGGACAGGGGCTGTCGGTACGCAGTATTTT.

The chain links TRBV2 to TRBJ1-4, with D possibly TRBD1 on 6 matching bases. Trimming removed 3 bases from V and 8 bases from J, with 10 bases in between. The CDR3 totals 13 residues. Looked up from germline, CDR1 is SNHLY and CDR2 is FYNNEI. The CDR3 loop reads CASSDGGREKLFF. The CDR3 region has the DNA TGTGCCAGCAGTGACGGGGGGCGGGAAAAACTGTTTTTT.

The V gene is TRBV6-6, the J gene TRBJ2-5; no clear D gene. Germline values: CDR1 MNHNY, CDR2 SVGAGI (reference sequence). The CDR3 length is 13 residues. V lost 1 base and J lost 1, with 4 bases in between. The DNA for the CDR3 is TGTGCCAGCAGTTACTATCTCCAAGAGACCCAGTACTTC. Translated: CASSYYLQETQYF.

The rearrangement links TRBV12-3 or TRBV12-4 to TRBJ1-5; weak D call: TRBD1 (5 bases). The CDR3 is 13 residues long. The V gene lost 6 bases and the J gene lost 10 bases, with 16 bases spanning the gap. CDR3 nucleotides: TGTGCCAGCAGGACAGACGGGAACCTACCCCAGCATTTT. Its translation: CASRTDGNLPQHF.

CDR3 amino acids: CASSRVGTAYYGYTF. The CDR3 nucleotides read TGTGCCAGCAGTCGTGTCGGGACAGCTTACTATGGCTACACCTTC. The V and J genes are TRBV14 and TRBJ1-2, with 7 bases identical to TRBD1. V was pared by 6 bases and J by 3 bases, with 10 bases of the junction left unmatched. Germline V gene lookup returns CDR1 SGHDN and CDR2 FVKESK. The CDR3 is 15 amino acids.

The chain is built from TRBV7-2 and TRBJ2-3, with D maybe TRBD2 (6 bases). Germline values: CDR1 SGHTA, CDR2 FQGNSA. Trimming stripped 2 bases from V and 2 bases from J, with 11 bases between. This CDR3 is built from 15 residues. CDR3 nucleotides: TGTGCCAGCAGCTTACGGCGGGGTATCACAGATACGCAGTATTTT. Translation gives CASSLRRGITDTQYF.

The rearrangement links TRBV6-4 to TRBJ2-6; D is uncertain. V dropped 6 bases and J dropped 0 bases, with 12 bases sitting between them. Germline V gives CDR1 MRHNA, CDR2 SNTAGT. The CDR3 contains 16 residues. The CDR3 nucleotides are TGTGCCAGCAGCGACCCAGGAACCTCTGGGGCCAACGTCCTGACTTTC. Protein product: CASSDPGTSGANVLTF.

The chain joins TRBV6-4 to TRBJ2-6; unclear D gene. Between the trimmed V and J ends, which lost 1 base and 1 base, there was a span of 2 bases. The length of the CDR3 is 14 residues. The germline V gene encodes CDR1 MRHNA and CDR2 SNTAGT. The CDR3 nucleotides read TGTGCCAGCAGTGACTGGTCTGGGGCCAACGTCCTGACTTTC. Amino acid sequence: CASSDWSGANVLTF.

The chain carries TRBV5-6 and TRBJ2-3; D call uncertain. V dropped 0 bases and J dropped 0 bases, with 14 bases sitting between them. Germline V gene data show CDR1 as SGHDT and CDR2 as YYEEEE. The CDR3 has 17 amino acids. CDR3 bases: TGTGCCAGCAGCTTGGAATCCGGGTTCACTAGCACAGATACGCAGTATTTT. Protein: CASSLESGFTSTDTQYF. Together with reference TRBV5-6 and TRBJ2-3, the CDR3 gives the full variable domain: DAGVTQSPTHLIKTRGQQVTLRCSPKSGHDTVSWYQQALGQGPQFIFQYYEEEERQRGNFPDRFSGHQFPNYSSELNVNALLLGDSALYLCASSLESGFTSTDTQYFGPGTRLTVL.

J is TRBJ2-3 and V is TRBV10-3; D gene ambiguous. Germline V gives CDR1 ENHRY, CDR2 SYGVKD. V was trimmed by 6 bases and J by 3 bases, leaving 13 bases between them. The CDR3 is 14 amino acids. DNA for the CDR3: TGTGCCATCAGCGACGTGGTTCGGACAGATACGCAGTATTTT. Encoded protein: CAISDVVRTDTQYF.

The chain recombines TRBV6-6 with TRBJ1-3, with 7 positions matching TRBD1. V shed 4 bases, J shed 2 bases, and the junction held 5 bases outside the gene matches. The CDR3 is made up of 15 amino acids. The germline V gene has CDR1 MNHNY and CDR2 SVGAGI (reference sequence). The CDR3 protein is CASSWQGGAGNTIYF. CDR3 DNA: TGTGCCAGCAGTTGGCAGGGGGGTGCTGGAAACACCATATATTTT.

V usage is TRBV4-1 and J usage is TRBJ1-2, with TRBD1 identical over 11 bases. CDR3 length equals 16 residues. CDR1 is MGHRA, CDR2 YSYEKL, per germline. V lost 4 bases to trimming and J lost 4 bases; unmatched junction nucleotides: 8. CDR3 DNA: TGCGCCAGCAGCCCCCCCCGGACAGGGGGCGTCTATGGCTACACCTTC. Amino acids: CASSPPRTGGVYGYTF.

The chain couples TRBV3-1 (or the pseudogene TRBV3-2) to TRBJ2-6; a possible D gene is TRBD2 (5 bases). Germline CDR1 is LGHDT and CDR2 is YNNKEL (reference sequence). The CDR3 consists of 17 residues. Trimming stripped 0 bases from V and 4 bases from J, with 13 bases between. The CDR3 spells CASSQELARVGANVLTF. The CDR3, as DNA: TGTGCCAGCAGCCAAGAGTTGGCGAGGGTCGGGGCCAACGTCCTGACTTTC.

This clone occurred once. The J gene is TRBJ1-5, the V gene TRBV6-5; D not resolved. Trimming removed 4 bases at V and 7 bases at J, with 14 bases between. Germline V gene sequence: CDR1 MNHEY, CDR2 SVGAGI. The CDR3 has 14 amino acids. As DNA, the CDR3 is TGTGCCAGCAGTTTATCAGGATTAGGGCAGCCCCAGCATTTT. Residues: CASSLSGLGQPQHF.